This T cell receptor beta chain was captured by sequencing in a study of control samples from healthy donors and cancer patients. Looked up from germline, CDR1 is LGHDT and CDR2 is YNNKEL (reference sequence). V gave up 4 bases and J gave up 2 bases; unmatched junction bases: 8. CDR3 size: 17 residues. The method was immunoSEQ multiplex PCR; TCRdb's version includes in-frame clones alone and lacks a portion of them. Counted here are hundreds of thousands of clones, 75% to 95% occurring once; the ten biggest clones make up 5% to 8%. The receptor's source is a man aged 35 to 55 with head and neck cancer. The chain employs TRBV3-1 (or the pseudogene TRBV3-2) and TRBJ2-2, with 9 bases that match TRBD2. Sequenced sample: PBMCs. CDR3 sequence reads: CASSPTQAGGNTGELFF. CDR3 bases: TGTGCCAGCAGCCCGACCCAAGCGGGGGGCAACACCGGGGAGCTGTTTTTT.